This T cell receptor beta chain was retrieved from a study of blood T cell repertoires in COVID-19. In the study overall: Researchers got acute and convalescent COVID-19 samples from the United States, Italy and Spain. From T cells, B-cell-depleted T cells, or PBMCs came the material, which was cDNA or gDNA.

Germline V lookup: CDR1 SGHTA, CDR2 FQGTGA. The CDR3 extends over 14 amino acids. The ends were cut back, 7 bases at V and 3 bases at J, with 15 bases in the middle. Per the study methods: Nucleated cell counts were estimated from reference gene primer amplification. Only in-frame clones appear in the TCRdb table, and some are missing; sequencing was by immunoSEQ multiplex PCR. D and trimming were read from the DNA, whereas the V and J calls and clone size are those reported in that table. The sample holds a few hundred thousand clones, around 84% seen once. The specimen was peripheral blood. This TCR was sampled from a human donor in a cohort sampled during active COVID-19. V and J are TRBV7-3 and TRBJ1-2; the D is unclear. The DNA of the CDR3 is TGTGCCAGCAACTCAGCGGGGAGGGACTATGGCTACACCTTC. It encodes CASNSAGRDYGYTF.